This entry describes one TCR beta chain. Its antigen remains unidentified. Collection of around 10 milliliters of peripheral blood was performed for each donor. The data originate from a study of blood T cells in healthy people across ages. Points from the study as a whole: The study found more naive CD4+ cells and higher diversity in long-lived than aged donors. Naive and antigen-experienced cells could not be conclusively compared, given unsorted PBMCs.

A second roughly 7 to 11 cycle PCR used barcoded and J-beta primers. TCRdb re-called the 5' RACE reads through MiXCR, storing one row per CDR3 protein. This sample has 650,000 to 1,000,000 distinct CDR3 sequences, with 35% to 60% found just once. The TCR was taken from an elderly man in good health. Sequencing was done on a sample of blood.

The DNA of the CDR3 is TGTGCCAGCAGCTTGGCGGGACTAGCCCCAGATGAGCAGTACTTC. Translated, it gives CASSLAGLAPDEQYF. The chain recombines TRBV5-6 with TRBJ2-5; TRBD2 matches 9 bases. This CDR3 is 15 amino acids long. Looked up from germline, CDR1 is SGHDT and CDR2 is YYEEEE. J lost 11 bases, V lost 0 bases, and 11 bases had no gene match.